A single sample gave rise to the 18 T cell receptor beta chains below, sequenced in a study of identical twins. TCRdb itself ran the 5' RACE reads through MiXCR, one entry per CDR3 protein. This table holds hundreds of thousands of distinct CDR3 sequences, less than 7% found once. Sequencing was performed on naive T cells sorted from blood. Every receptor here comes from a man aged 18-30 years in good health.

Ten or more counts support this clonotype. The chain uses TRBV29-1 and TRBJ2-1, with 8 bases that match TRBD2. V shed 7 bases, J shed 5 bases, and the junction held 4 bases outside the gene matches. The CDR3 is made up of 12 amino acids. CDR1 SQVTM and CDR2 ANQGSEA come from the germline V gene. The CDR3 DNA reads TGCAGCGGTACTAGCGGAAACAATGAGCAGTTCTTC. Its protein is CSGTSGNNEQFF.

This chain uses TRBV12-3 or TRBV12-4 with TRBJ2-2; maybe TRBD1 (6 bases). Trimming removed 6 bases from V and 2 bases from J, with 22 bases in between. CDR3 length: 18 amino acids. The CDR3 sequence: CASRTTLRGRYNTGELFF. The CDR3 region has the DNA TGTGCCAGCAGAACGACACTCAGGGGTCGGTACAACACCGGGGAGCTGTTTTTT.

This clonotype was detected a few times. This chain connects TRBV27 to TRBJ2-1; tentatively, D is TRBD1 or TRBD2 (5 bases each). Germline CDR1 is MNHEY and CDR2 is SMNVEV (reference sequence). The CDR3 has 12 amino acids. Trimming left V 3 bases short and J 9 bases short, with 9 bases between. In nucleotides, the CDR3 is TGTGCCAGCAGTTTTTGGGGGTCTGAGCAGTTCTTC. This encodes CASSFWGSEQFF.

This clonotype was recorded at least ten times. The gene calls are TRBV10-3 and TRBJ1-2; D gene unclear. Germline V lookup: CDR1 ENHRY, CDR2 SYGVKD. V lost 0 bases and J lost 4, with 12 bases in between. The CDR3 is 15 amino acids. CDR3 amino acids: CAISESAGTAYGYTF. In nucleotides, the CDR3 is TGTGCCATCAGTGAGTCCGCAGGCACAGCCTATGGCTACACCTTC.

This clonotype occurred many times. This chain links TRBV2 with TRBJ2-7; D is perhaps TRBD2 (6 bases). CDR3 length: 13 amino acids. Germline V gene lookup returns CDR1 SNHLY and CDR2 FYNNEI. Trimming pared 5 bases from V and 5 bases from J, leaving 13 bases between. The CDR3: CASSFGRSDEQYV. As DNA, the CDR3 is TGTGCCAGCAGTTTCGGGAGAAGCGACGAGCAGTACGTC.

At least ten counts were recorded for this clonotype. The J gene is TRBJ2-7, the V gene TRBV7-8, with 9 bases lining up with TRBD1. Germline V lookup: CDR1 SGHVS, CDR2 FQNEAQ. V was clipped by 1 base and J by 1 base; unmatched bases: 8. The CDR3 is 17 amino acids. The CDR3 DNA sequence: TGTGCCAGCAGCTTAGTAGCAGCCGGGACAGGGTCCTACGAGCAGTACTTC. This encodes CASSLVAAGTGSYEQYF.

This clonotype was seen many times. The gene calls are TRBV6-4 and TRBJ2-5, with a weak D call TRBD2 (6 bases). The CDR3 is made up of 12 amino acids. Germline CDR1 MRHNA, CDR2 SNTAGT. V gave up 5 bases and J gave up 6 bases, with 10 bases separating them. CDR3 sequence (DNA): TGTGCCAGCAGTCTCGGGGGAAAGACCCAGTACTTC. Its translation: CASSLGGKTQYF.

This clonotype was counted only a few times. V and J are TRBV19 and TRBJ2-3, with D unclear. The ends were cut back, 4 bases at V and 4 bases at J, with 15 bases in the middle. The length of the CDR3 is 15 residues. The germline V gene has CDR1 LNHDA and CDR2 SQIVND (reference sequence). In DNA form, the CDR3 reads TGTGCCAGTAGTAACGGCCGGATCCCGCCAGATACGCAGTATTTT. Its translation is CASSNGRIPPDTQYF.

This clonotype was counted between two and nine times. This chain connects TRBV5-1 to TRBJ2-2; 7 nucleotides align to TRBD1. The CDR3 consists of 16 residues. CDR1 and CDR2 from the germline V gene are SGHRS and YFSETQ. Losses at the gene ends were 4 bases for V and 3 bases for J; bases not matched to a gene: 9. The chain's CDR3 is CASSIQGRKDTGELFF. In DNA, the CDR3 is TGCGCCAGCAGCATACAGGGGCGGAAGGACACCGGGGAGCTGTTTTTT.

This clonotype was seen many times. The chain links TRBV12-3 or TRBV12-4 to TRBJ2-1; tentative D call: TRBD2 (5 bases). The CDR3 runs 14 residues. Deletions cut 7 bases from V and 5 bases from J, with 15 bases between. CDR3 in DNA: TGTGCCAGCATCGAGGACTCGCCTCACAATGAGCAGTTCTTC. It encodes CASIEDSPHNEQFF.

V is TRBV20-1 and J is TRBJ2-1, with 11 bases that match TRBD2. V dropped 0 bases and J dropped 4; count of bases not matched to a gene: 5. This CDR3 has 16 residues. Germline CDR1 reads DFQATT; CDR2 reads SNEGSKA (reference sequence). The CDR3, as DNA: TGCAGTGCTAGAGAATGGCTAGCGGGAGGTTACAATGAGCAGTTCTTC. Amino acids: CSAREWLAGGYNEQFF.

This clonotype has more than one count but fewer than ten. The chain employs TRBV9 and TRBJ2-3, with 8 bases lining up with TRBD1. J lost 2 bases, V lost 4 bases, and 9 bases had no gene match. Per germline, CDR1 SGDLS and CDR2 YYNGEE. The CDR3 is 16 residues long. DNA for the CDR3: TGTGCCAGCAGCCCGCGGACAGGGCAACCCACAGATACGCAGTATTTT. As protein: CASSPRTGQPTDTQYF.

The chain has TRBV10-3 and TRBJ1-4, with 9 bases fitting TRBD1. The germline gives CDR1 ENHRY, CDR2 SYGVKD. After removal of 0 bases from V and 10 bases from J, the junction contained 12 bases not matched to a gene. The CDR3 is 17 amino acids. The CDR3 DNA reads TGTGCCATCAGTGAGTCGACTCTGGGACAGGGTTGGGGAAAACTGTTTTTT. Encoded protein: CAISESTLGQGWGKLFF.

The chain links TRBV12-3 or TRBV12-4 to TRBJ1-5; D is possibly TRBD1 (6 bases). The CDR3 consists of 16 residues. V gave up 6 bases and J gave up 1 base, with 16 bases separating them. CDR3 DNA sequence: TGTGCCAGCAGCTCCGGGACAACGCTGAGCAATCAGCCCCAGCATTTT. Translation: CASSSGTTLSNQPQHF.

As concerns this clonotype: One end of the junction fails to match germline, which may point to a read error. The CDR3 DNA sequence: TGCGCCAGCAGCCCCGGGACAGTGAGATACGAGCTGTACTTC. It yields the protein CASSPGTVRYELYF. The V gene is TRBV5-1, the J gene TRBJ2-7; 7 nucleotides line up with TRBD1. The CDR3 runs to 14 residues. Germline CDR1 reads SGHRS; CDR2 reads YFSETQ.

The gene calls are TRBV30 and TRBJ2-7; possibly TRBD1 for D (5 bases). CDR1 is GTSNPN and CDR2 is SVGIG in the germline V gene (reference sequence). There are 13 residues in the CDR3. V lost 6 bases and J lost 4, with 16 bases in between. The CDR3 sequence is CACWTKEGYEQYF. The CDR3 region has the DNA TGTGCCTGTTGGACAAAAGAAGGGTACGAGCAGTACTTC. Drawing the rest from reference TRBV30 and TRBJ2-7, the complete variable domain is SQTIHQWPATLVQPVGSPLSLECTVEGTSNPNLYWYRQAAGRGLQLLFYSVGIGQISSEVPQNLSASRPQDRQFILSSKKLLLSDSGFYLCACWTKEGYEQYFGPGTRLTVT.

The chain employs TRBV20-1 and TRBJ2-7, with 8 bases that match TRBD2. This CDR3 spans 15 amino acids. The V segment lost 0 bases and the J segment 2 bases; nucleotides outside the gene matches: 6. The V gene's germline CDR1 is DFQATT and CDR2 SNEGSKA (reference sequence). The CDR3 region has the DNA TGCAGTGCTAGAGATCTGGCGGGAGGACCCTACGAGCAGTACTTC. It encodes CSARDLAGGPYEQYF.

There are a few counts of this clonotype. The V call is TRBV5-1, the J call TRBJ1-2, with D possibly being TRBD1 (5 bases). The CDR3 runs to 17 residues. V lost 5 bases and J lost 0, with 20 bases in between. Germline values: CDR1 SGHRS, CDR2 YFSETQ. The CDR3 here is CASSPGLGMGANYGYTF. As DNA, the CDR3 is TGCGCCAGCAGTCCGGGACTCGGAATGGGGGCTAACTATGGCTACACCTTC.